These T cell receptor beta chains were read from a single sample in a study of Graves' ophthalmopathy and Graves' hyperthyroidism. TCRdb passed the multiplex PCR reads through MiXCR, listing each CDR3 protein once. The sample records approximately 480,000 distinct CDR3 sequences, roughly 14% being singletons. The sample was blood. Receptors originate from a woman in her twenties or thirties with Graves' ophthalmopathy. CDR3s include the opening cysteine and the closing phenylalanine or tryptophan. Fields, in order: clone size, J gene, V gene, CDR3 protein. Not every row has a clone size; where given, it reads once, few, many or a size class.

size: many
J: TRBJ2-7
V: TRBV6-5
CDR3: CASSTAGGMYEQYF

size: many
J: TRBJ2-7
V: TRBV6-5
CDR3: CASSYSRGQTFEYEQYF

size: NA
J: TRBJ2-2
V: TRBV6-1
CDR3: CASKISTVNTGELFF

size: many
J: TRBJ1-2
V: TRBV6-5
CDR3: CASRAPGTGLGYTF

size: NA
J: TRBJ2-5
V: TRBV28
CDR3: CASSGSWETQYF

size: many
J: TRBJ1-2
V: TRBV10-3
CDR3: CAISRDSYGYTF

size: many
J: TRBJ1-6
V: TRBV30
CDR3: CAWNPGNNSPLHF

size: many
J: TRBJ2-2
V: TRBV19
CDR3: CASRPVLRPTNTGELFF

size: many
J: TRBJ2-2
V: TRBV5-1
CDR3: CASSLRTGGTSANTGELFF

size: many
J: TRBJ2-7
V: TRBV28
CDR3: CASKTGGSYEQYF

size: many
J: TRBJ1-5
V: TRBV6-1
CDR3: CASSSASRQPQHF

size: many
J: TRBJ1-5
V: TRBV27
CDR3: CASSKGSGSNRPQHF

size: many
J: TRBJ1-6
V: TRBV20-1
CDR3: CSADGLTDSPLHF

size: many
J: TRBJ1-1
V: TRBV10-1
CDR3: CASSESTGIPEAFF

size: many
J: TRBJ2-7
V: TRBV4-1
CDR3: CASSQEVLEMYEQYF

size: many
J: TRBJ1-6
V: TRBV12-3/TRBV12-4
CDR3: CASSLPYRTGAFFYNSPLHF

size: few
J: TRBJ1-1
V: TRBV5-1
CDR3: CASSLPPAEAFF

size: NA
J: TRBJ2-7
V: TRBV11-3
CDR3: CASSHYRDSYEQYF

size: many
J: TRBJ2-7
V: TRBV13
CDR3: CASRDGTSGPYEQYF

size: NA
J: TRBJ2-7
V: TRBV10-2
CDR3: CASSESLREAFSEQYF

size: few
J: TRBJ1-2
V: TRBV7-9
CDR3: CASSLGPGSSYGYTF

size: few
J: TRBJ2-2
V: TRBV5-1
CDR3: CASSLIPAAGVKTGELFF

size: many
J: TRBJ2-5
V: TRBV2
CDR3: CASSEAASGETQYF

size: many
J: TRBJ1-2
V: TRBV5-6
CDR3: CASQGEGGYTF

size: NA
J: TRBJ2-5
V: TRBV28
CDR3: CASSIMGVAKETQYF

size: many
J: TRBJ2-5
V: TRBV28
CDR3: CASRRTGLGQETQYF

size: many
J: TRBJ1-2
V: TRBV15
CDR3: CATSRAPQRGYTF

size: NA
J: TRBJ1-1
V: TRBV7-2
CDR3: CASSFSSGGTEAFF

size: NA
J: TRBJ1-1
V: TRBV20-1
CDR3: CSAFRLGKNTEAFF

size: many
J: TRBJ1-6
V: TRBV7-2
CDR3: CASSRRRRRYNSPLHF

size: few
J: TRBJ2-5
V: TRBV4-1
CDR3: CASSRRRTGGRETQYF

size: many
J: TRBJ1-5
V: TRBV10-3
CDR3: CATIGSPGGPQHF

size: many
J: TRBJ1-1
V: TRBV19
CDR3: CASTLLAGINTEAFF

size: many
J: TRBJ1-5
V: TRBV7-9
CDR3: CASSRSGPQHF

size: NA
J: TRBJ2-7
V: TRBV10-1
CDR3: CASSDPGVEGSEQYF

size: many
J: TRBJ2-7
V: TRBV6-5
CDR3: CASRGTPNSYEQYF

size: many
J: TRBJ2-4
V: TRBV3-1
CDR3: CASSQGLAGVVGNIQYF

size: many
J: TRBJ1-6
V: TRBV28
CDR3: CASSWATGFDSPLHF

size: many
J: TRBJ2-7
V: TRBV28
CDR3: CASRETGYEQYF

size: NA
J: TRBJ2-7
V: TRBV6-5
CDR3: CASSYEQAVIYEQYF

size: many
J: TRBJ2-7
V: TRBV6-1
CDR3: CASSFYRGEQYF

size: many
J: TRBJ1-5
V: TRBV10-3
CDR3: CAISSQGQGAGQPQHF

size: few
J: TRBJ1-2
V: TRBV4-1
CDR3: CASSQDPGEAYGYTF

size: many
J: TRBJ1-2
V: TRBV7-2
CDR3: CASSFPWGIDGYTF

size: many
J: TRBJ1-1
V: TRBV6-2/TRBV6-3
CDR3: CASGHGGLTEAFF